This T cell receptor (beta chain) was identified during a study of blood T cell repertoires in COVID-19. Residents of about two dozen US areas, aged about 18 to 95 years, made up the participants. TCRdb's table, derived via immunoSEQ multiplex PCR, lists solely in-frame clones and lacks some. The sample has some 240,000 clones; 80% to 90% are singletons. The CDR3 has 16 residues. The trim removed 0 bases at V and 0 bases at J, leaving 3 bases unmatched. Germline V lookup: CDR1 MGHRA, CDR2 YSYEKL. The receptor's source is a woman aged 40 to 50 who had been exposed to COVID-19. Input material: PBMCs or T cells enriched from blood (not recorded which). The chain recombines TRBV4-1 with TRBJ1-2, with 8 bases lining up with TRBD1. The chain's CDR3 is CASSQDAQGANYGYTF. The CDR3 DNA reads as TGCGCCAGCAGCCAAGACGCACAGGGGGCTAACTATGGCTACACCTTC.